Each of the 9 T cell receptor beta chains below was sequenced from the same sample in a study of CD8+ T cells in alopecia areata. RNA was extracted and reverse transcribed into cDNA as the sequencing template. Produced via immunoSEQ multiplex PCR; TCRdb's table is partial and in-frame only. This sample has 95,000 to 150,000 clones, with about 50% found just once. Sequenced material: NKG2D-low CD8+ T cells sorted from blood. The receptors derive from a human donor with alopecia areata.

There are a few counts of this clone. This sequence joins TRBV14 and TRBJ2-7; TRBD1 agrees at 7 bases. CDR3 length: 14 residues. Per germline, CDR1 SGHDN and CDR2 FVKESK. J gave up 4 bases and V 0 bases, and 3 bases lay outside the gene matches. The CDR3 spells CASSQDTGAYEQYF. The CDR3 nucleotides are TGTGCCAGCAGCCAAGATACAGGGGCTTACGAGCAGTACTTC. Drawing the rest from reference TRBV14 and TRBJ2-7, the complete variable domain is EAGVTQFPSHSVIEKGQTVTLRCDPISGHDNLYWYRRVMGKEIKFLLHFVKESKQDESGMPNNRFLAERTGGTYSTLKVQPAELEDSGVYFCASSQDTGAYEQYFGPGTRLTVT.

V gene TRBV23-1 combines with J gene TRBJ2-1; weak D call: TRBD1 (6 bases). TRBV23-1 is reported as an ORF; its role is uncertain. The CDR3 contains 15 residues. V lost 4 bases, J lost 5 bases, and 15 bases lay in between. The CDR3, as DNA: TGCGCCAGCAGTCGGGCAGGGGCGCCCAACAATGAGCAGTTCTTC. This translates into CASSRAGAPNNEQFF.

The chain links TRBV27 to TRBJ2-3; 8 bases fit TRBD2. CDR1 and CDR2 (germline): MNHEY, SMNVEV (reference sequence). The CDR3 totals 15 residues. J gave up 2 bases and V 8 bases, and 9 bases lay outside the gene matches. CDR3 in amino acids: CASGLAGPFTDTQYF. In DNA form, the CDR3 reads TGTGCCAGCGGATTAGCGGGGCCCTTCACAGATACGCAGTATTTT.

This chain links TRBV14 with TRBJ2-7, with TRBD1 as a possible D gene (5 bases). This CDR3 region has 14 residues. V dropped 2 bases and J dropped 5 bases, with 13 bases sitting between them. Looked up from germline, CDR1 is SGHDN and CDR2 is FVKESK. The CDR3 loop reads CASSQTWPGHEQYF. For the CDR3, the DNA is TGTGCCAGCAGCCAAACTTGGCCAGGGCACGAGCAGTACTTC.

This clone was seen only a few times. One end of the junction varies from germline; a read error may be responsible. J is TRBJ1-2 and V is TRBV29-1, with TRBD1 as a possible D gene (5 bases). The CDR3 is 10 amino acids. The germline gives CDR1 SQVTM, CDR2 ANQGSEA. This chain's CDR3 is CSVPGGSPAF. The CDR3 region has the DNA TGCAGCGTACCCGGGGGGTCCCCGGCCTTC.

The rearrangement joins TRBV13 to TRBJ2-3; the match to TRBD2 covers 11 bases. Per the germline V gene, CDR1 is PRHDT and CDR2 is FYEKMQ (reference sequence). This CDR3 contains 17 residues. V lost 0 bases to trimming and J lost 5 bases; unmatched junction nucleotides: 7. The CDR3 region is CASSLGLAGGRGDTQYF. In DNA form, the CDR3 reads TGTGCCAGCAGCTTAGGATTAGCGGGAGGGCGTGGAGATACGCAGTATTTT.

This sequence joins TRBV2 and TRBJ2-2; 11 bases are shared with TRBD2. Germline V CDR1 and CDR2: SNHLY, FYNNEI. With 2 bases clipped from V and 6 bases from J, the junction kept 11 bases outside the gene matches. CDR3 length equals 18 residues. Written as DNA, the CDR3 is TGTGCCAGCAGTGAATACGGCGGGACTAGCGGTTTTCCCGGGGAGCTGTTTTTT. This translates into CASSEYGGTSGFPGELFF.

The chain employs TRBV29-1 and TRBJ2-1; D remains ambiguous. In germline, CDR1 is SQVTM, CDR2 ANQGSEA. Trimming removed 3 bases at V and 1 base at J, with 13 bases between. The CDR3 consists of 15 residues. CDR3 in DNA: TGCAGCGTTGATGGGGTTGTGCAATCCTACAATGAGCAGTTCTTC. This translates into CSVDGVVQSYNEQFF.

The J gene is TRBJ2-6, the V gene TRBV6-5; D call uncertain. Trimming left V 4 bases short and J 0 bases short, with 7 bases between. CDR1 is MNHEY and CDR2 is SVGAGI in the germline V gene. The CDR3 is 15 amino acids. CDR3 coding DNA: TGTGCCAGCAGTTTTACGGGCTCTGGGGCCAACGTCCTGACTTTC. Its protein product is CASSFTGSGANVLTF.